This T cell receptor (beta chain) was profiled in a study of T cell responses to AZD1222 COVID-19 vaccine (dated by TCRdb to the early 2020s). Background for the entire study: AZD1222 recipients whose second dose came at about 4 weeks and those whose second dose came at about 12 weeks were combined into one group, since spike-specific TCR depth and breadth did not differ between the two schedules. TCR sequencing was performed for roughly 250 trial participants, of whom roughly 200 were given two doses of AZD1222 and 26 were given two doses of MenACWY control vaccine. Trial participants were enrolled into age subgroups of 18-55, 56-69 and 70-plus years, which contained around 150, 28 and 57 TCR-sequenced participants, respectively.

Overall results and qualifications from the work: Because no day 14 peak-response samples were available, repertoires were characterized only after the peak T cell response. CD4 TCRs associated with the vaccine covered the entire spike protein, and the dominant responses were in regions 160-218 and 743-854. Epitopes outside the regions mutated in the B.1.351 and B.1.1.7 variants were reportedly recognized by nearly half of the unique spike-specific TCRs. The 56-69-year group was small, and its depth increase did not reach significance, likely because of low power. Conclusions about previously exposed vaccinees are limited, since just five or six AZD1222 recipients were seropositive for SARS-CoV-2 at baseline. Most participants were white British and females outnumbered males, and the authors suggested that clonal diversity may have been underestimated. After two AZD1222 doses, both the breadth and the depth of spike-specific TCRs were significantly higher than at day 0 and than in MenACWY recipients.

The CDR3 regions of human TCRbeta chains were analyzed by immunosequencing. The authors processed their data as follows. TCRs in the repertoires were matched against a reference library of SARS-CoV-2-specific TCRs that had been generated with the MIRA antigen-specificity platform. Breadth meant the fraction of unique TCRs that were SARS-CoV-2-associated, whereas depth meant the fraction of total T cells that were SARS-CoV-2-associated. Using the MIRA data, each spike-specific TCR was assigned both to the spike region to which the TCR was reactive and to a CD4 or CD8 class. Log10-transformed breadth and depth values were compared by one-way ANOVA with Sidak's multiple comparisons tests. The immuneACCESS repertoire file appears here via TCRdb, limited to in-frame rearrangements. These files lack a portion of the clones; in checked studies, under half of the deficit traces to unresolved V genes, and the cause of the others is not known. Clone size and V and J calls were adopted from that table, with D and trimming inferred from the DNA. The sample table shows approximately 130,000 clones, and 90% are seen once. The top ten clonotypes cover 1.5% to 2% of the sample.

The junction carries 12 bases between V and J, which are trimmed by 7 bases and 0 bases respectively. The germline V gene (reference sequence) sets CDR1 to LNHDA and CDR2 to SQIVND. The CDR3 covers 15 residues, taking in both the cysteine and the phenylalanine. Kept here is only the CDR3 DNA, which spans 45 bases and is read in frame from base 1. The time point label corresponds to: baseline before first vaccination. Vaccinee samples were obtained from the UK trials COV001 and COV002, which included a single-blind randomized controlled phase 2/3 trial of AZD1222 (ChAdOx1 nCoV-19) in healthy adults. For TCRbeta chain sequencing, PBMC samples were collected from trial participants at day 0 and at day 28 after the second dose. For this clone: Its cognate antigen has yet to be identified. The record has no base qualities; no much larger clone is one base away.

The sequence links TRBV19 to TRBJ2-2, with TRBD2 perhaps the D gene, on 6 matching bases. The sequencing used peripheral blood, collected on day 0 of AZD1222 vaccination. The sequence derives from an adult in good health. CDR3 loop: CASNRDFANTGELFF. The sequenced DNA: TGTGCCAGTAACCGGGACTTCGCGAACACCGGGGAGCTGTTTTTT.